The source of this T cell receptor (beta chain) is a study of regulatory T cells in long-lasting Graves disease. Overall study results and limits: The sample size was small, and this may have reduced accuracy. Clonotypes that were public and shared totalled roughly 3,000 in persistent patients versus roughly 1,000 in new patients.

According to the study, TCR beta libraries were built with iRepertoire HTBI primers and CDR3-region Arm-PCR. TCRdb processed the multiplex PCR reads anew with MiXCR; each CDR3 protein has one entry. The sample holds about 290,000 distinct CDR3 sequences; approximately 20% are singletons and the top ten take 45% to 70%. Worth noting for this clonotype: What it binds is not known.

Between the trimmed V and J ends, which lost 2 bases and 8 bases, there was a span of 21 bases. This CDR3 contains 16 residues. CDR1 MDHEN and CDR2 SYDVKM come from the germline V gene. Sample time point: persistent/refractory GD, antithyroid drugs over 5 years with positive TRAb. There was RNA extracted from PBMCs, and the TCR library was made from it. From an endocrinology department in Xi'an, China, came the patients. Sequenced material: peripheral blood mononuclear cells (PBMCs), taken when the disease was refractory, from a patient treated with antithyroid drugs. This clonotype originated in a female donor with Graves disease. This chain joins TRBV28 and TRBJ1-2; tentatively, D is TRBD1 (5 bases). The CDR3 loop reads CASSLILGPAGRGYTF. As DNA, the CDR3 is TGTGCCAGCAGTTTAATTTTGGGGCCGGCGGGGCGAGGCTACACCTTC.